Described below is a single T cell receptor beta chain sequence and its context. Its cognate antigen is unknown. The sample belongs to a study of cytomegalovirus exposure and HLA in healthy donors. In the PCR, 60 Vbeta and 13 Jbeta primers were used. This table comes from immunoSEQ multiplex PCR, and its TCRdb copy is limited to in-frame clones, with some not included. This sample carries under 200,000 clones, roughly 80% of them seen once, and the ten largest clones take around 6.7%. General study points: There were 150 or so TCR beta chains listed as cytomegalovirus-associated. Donors belonging to an Asian-associated ancestry cluster reportedly showed fewer N-insertions in productive TCRs than the roughly 700-donor mean, according to what a later analysis found. When presence/absence was analysed, sequencing depth was taken to be roughly uniform across donors.

The sample consisted of PBMCs. The sequence derives from a woman under 40 in good health and CMV-seropositive.

Here the CDR3 reads CASSGEGGPVPEAFF. CDR3 nucleotide sequence: TGTGCCAGTAGTGGGGAAGGGGGCCCCGTTCCCGAAGCTTTCTTT. The chain has TRBV19 and TRBJ1-1, with TRBD1 matching 7 bases. The CDR3 is 15 residues long. Germline CDR1 is LNHDA and CDR2 is SQIVND (reference sequence). J gave up 8 bases and V 5 bases, and 14 bases lay outside the gene matches.